A selection of T cell receptor beta chains follows, all from one sample in a study of shared clonotypes between healthy human individuals. Libraries were prepared by immunoSEQ multiplex PCR; TCRdb keeps only in-frame clonotypes and omits some of them. The sample yields some 2 million clones, less than 95% seen once. The specimen was naive CD8+ T cells sorted from blood. These receptors were obtained from a man aged 18 to 30 in good health. CDR3s include the opening cysteine and the closing phenylalanine or tryptophan. The order of the fields is J gene, V gene, D gene, clone size, CDR3 protein, CDR3 DNA. D genes are given only for firm matches. Expanded clones get a size class; other rows say once, few or many, or leave the size out.

J gene: TRBJ2-1; V gene: TRBV13; D gene: TRBD1; clone size: once; CDR3 protein: CASSQRIDRVGEQFF; CDR3 DNA: TGTGCCAGCAGCCAAAGAATAGACAGGGTAGGGGAGCAGTTCTTC
J gene: TRBJ2-2; V gene: TRBV19; D gene: TRBD1; clone size: -; CDR3 protein: CASSINPRTGENTGELFF; CDR3 DNA: TGTGCCAGTAGTATTAATCCCAGGACAGGTGAAAACACCGGGGAGCTGTTTTTT
J gene: TRBJ1-5; V gene: TRBV10-3; D gene: -; clone size: -; CDR3 protein: CAISDIWDNNQPQHF; CDR3 DNA: TGTGCCATCAGTGATATCTGGGACAATAATCAGCCCCAGCATTTT
J gene: TRBJ1-2; V gene: TRBV4-3; D gene: -; clone size: -; CDR3 protein: CASSQYRTENDGYTF; CDR3 DNA: TGCGCCAGCAGCCAGTACCGGACAGAGAACGATGGCTACACCTTC
J gene: TRBJ2-7; V gene: TRBV4-1; D gene: -; clone size: -; CDR3 protein: CASSQVGTPYEQYF; CDR3 DNA: TGCGCCAGCAGCCAAGTCGGCACTCCCTACGAGCAGTACTTC
J gene: TRBJ1-2; V gene: TRBV6-5; D gene: TRBD1; clone size: once; CDR3 protein: CASSYSGTAYGYTF; CDR3 DNA: TGTGCCAGCAGTTACTCCGGGACAGCCTATGGCTACACCTTC
J gene: TRBJ1-2; V gene: TRBV16; D gene: -; clone size: once; CDR3 protein: CASSQGTYGYTF; CDR3 DNA: TGTGCCAGCAGCCAAGGGACCTATGGCTACACCTTC
J gene: TRBJ2-3; V gene: TRBV10-1; D gene: TRBD1; clone size: -; CDR3 protein: CASSDGTGGADTQYF; CDR3 DNA: TGCGCCAGCAGTGATGGGACAGGGGGCGCAGATACGCAGTATTTT
J gene: TRBJ2-5; V gene: TRBV7-2; D gene: TRBD2; clone size: once; CDR3 protein: CASSLDAGLAGETQYF; CDR3 DNA: TGTGCCAGCAGCTTAGATGCTGGGCTAGCGGGAGAGACCCAGTACTTC
J gene: TRBJ1-2; V gene: TRBV28; D gene: -; clone size: once; CDR3 protein: CASISGIYGYTF; CDR3 DNA: TGTGCCAGCATCTCGGGCATCTATGGCTACACCTTC
J gene: TRBJ1-4; V gene: TRBV4-2; D gene: -; clone size: -; CDR3 protein: CASSQDPYPATNEKLFF; CDR3 DNA: TGTGCCAGCAGCCAAGATCCCTACCCGGCAACTAATGAAAAACTGTTTTTT
J gene: TRBJ2-7; V gene: TRBV5-1; D gene: -; clone size: -; CDR3 protein: CASSLGSGYEQYF; CDR3 DNA: TGCGCCAGCAGCTTGGGGTCCGGATACGAGCAGTACTTC
J gene: TRBJ2-3; V gene: TRBV5-5; D gene: -; clone size: -; CDR3 protein: CASSLGHQYF; CDR3 DNA: TGTGCCAGCAGCTTGGGACATCAGTATTTT
J gene: TRBJ2-1; V gene: TRBV4-3; D gene: TRBD2; clone size: once; CDR3 protein: CASSFGASGSNNEQFF; CDR3 DNA: TGCGCCAGCAGCTTCGGTGCCAGCGGGAGCAACAATGAGCAGTTCTTC
J gene: TRBJ1-1; V gene: TRBV21-1; D gene: -; clone size: -; CDR3 protein: CASSKATGNTEAFF; CDR3 DNA: TGTGCCAGCAGCAAAGCGACGGGGAACACTGAAGCTTTCTTT
J gene: TRBJ1-1; V gene: TRBV6-5; D gene: -; clone size: -; CDR3 protein: CASSYQGFRTEAFF; CDR3 DNA: TGTGCCAGCAGTTACCAGGGGTTCAGGACTGAAGCTTTCTTT
J gene: TRBJ2-7; V gene: TRBV28; D gene: TRBD2; clone size: -; CDR3 protein: CAGSMTSGISYEQYF; CDR3 DNA: TGTGCCGGCAGTATGACTAGCGGAATTTCCTACGAGCAGTACTTC
J gene: TRBJ2-5; V gene: TRBV5-6; D gene: -; clone size: -; CDR3 protein: CASSLAYRDGKETQYF; CDR3 DNA: TGTGCCAGCAGCTTGGCCTACAGGGACGGCAAAGAGACCCAGTACTTC
J gene: TRBJ2-7; V gene: TRBV2; D gene: -; clone size: -; CDR3 protein: CASTPSLHSYEQYF; CDR3 DNA: TGTGCCAGCACCCCGAGCCTACACTCCTACGAGCAGTACTTC
J gene: TRBJ1-2; V gene: TRBV27; D gene: -; clone size: -; CDR3 protein: CASSLSGTVAAWTF; CDR3 DNA: TGTGCCAGCAGTTTATCTGGGACGGTGGCGGCCTGGACCTTC
J gene: TRBJ2-7; V gene: TRBV19; D gene: TRBD1; clone size: -; CDR3 protein: CASSIDLDRRVYEQYF; CDR3 DNA: TGTGCCAGTAGTATAGATCTGGACAGGCGTGTCTACGAGCAGTACTTC
J gene: TRBJ2-2; V gene: TRBV6-5; D gene: -; clone size: -; CDR3 protein: CASRPDTSTGELFF; CDR3 DNA: TGTGCCAGCAGACCAGACACTTCCACCGGGGAGCTGTTTTTT
J gene: TRBJ2-1; V gene: TRBV2; D gene: -; clone size: -; CDR3 protein: CASSEIDPRVRGGNEQFF; CDR3 DNA: TGTGCCAGCAGTGAAATAGACCCGCGTGTTAGGGGGGGCAATGAGCAGTTCTTC
J gene: TRBJ1-4; V gene: TRBV14; D gene: -; clone size: -; CDR3 protein: CASSQDTGTNEKLFF; CDR3 DNA: TGTGCCAGCAGCCAAGATACAGGGACAAATGAAAAACTGTTTTTT
J gene: TRBJ1-1; V gene: TRBV13; D gene: -; clone size: -; CDR3 protein: CASSLGPTDEAFF; CDR3 DNA: TGTGCCAGCAGCTTGGGACCTACCGATGAAGCTTTCTTT
J gene: TRBJ2-2; V gene: TRBV6-5; D gene: -; clone size: -; CDR3 protein: CASSGIGPTGELFF; CDR3 DNA: TGTGCCAGCAGTGGGATAGGGCCCACCGGGGAGCTGTTTTTT
J gene: TRBJ2-2; V gene: TRBV9; D gene: -; clone size: -; CDR3 protein: CAPLGPGAFTGELFF; CDR3 DNA: TGTGCCCCCCTCGGCCCAGGGGCCTTCACCGGGGAGCTGTTTTTT
J gene: TRBJ2-7; V gene: TRBV4-1; D gene: TRBD1; clone size: -; CDR3 protein: CASSQMPGQGAEEQYF; CDR3 DNA: TGCGCCAGCAGCCAAATGCCGGGACAGGGGGCGGAAGAGCAGTACTTC
J gene: TRBJ2-7; V gene: TRBV9; D gene: -; clone size: -; CDR3 protein: CASSVGRSYGYEQYF; CDR3 DNA: TGTGCCAGCAGCGTAGGACGGAGTTACGGGTACGAGCAGTACTTC
J gene: TRBJ1-6; V gene: TRBV19; D gene: TRBD1; clone size: few; CDR3 protein: CASRAPGQYSPLHF; CDR3 DNA: TGTGCCAGTAGAGCCCCGGGACAGTATTCACCCCTCCACTTT
J gene: TRBJ2-3; V gene: TRBV13; D gene: -; clone size: -; CDR3 protein: CASSSTDTQYF; CDR3 DNA: TGTGCCAGCTCTAGCACAGATACGCAGTATTTT
J gene: TRBJ2-3; V gene: TRBV4-1; D gene: -; clone size: -; CDR3 protein: CASSQGAGFSTDTQYF; CDR3 DNA: TGCGCCAGCAGCCAAGGGGCCGGCTTTAGCACAGATACGCAGTATTTT
J gene: TRBJ2-7; V gene: TRBV4-3; D gene: TRBD2; clone size: -; CDR3 protein: CASSQDLETSVTYEQYF; CDR3 DNA: TGCGCCAGCAGCCAAGATCTAGAGACTAGCGTGACCTACGAGCAGTACTTC
J gene: TRBJ2-1; V gene: TRBV11-2; D gene: TRBD1; clone size: -; CDR3 protein: CASRYGWEAVWTGNEQFF; CDR3 DNA: TGTGCCAGCAGATACGGGTGGGAGGCCGTTTGGACAGGGAATGAGCAGTTCTTC
J gene: TRBJ2-7; V gene: TRBV19; D gene: TRBD2; clone size: -; CDR3 protein: CASTLAGGRGEQYF; CDR3 DNA: TGTGCCAGTACTCTAGCGGGCGGCCGGGGCGAGCAGTACTTC
J gene: TRBJ2-1; V gene: TRBV28; D gene: -; clone size: -; CDR3 protein: CASSPHTNEQFF; CDR3 DNA: TGTGCCAGCAGTCCCCATACGAATGAGCAGTTCTTC
J gene: TRBJ1-3; V gene: TRBV7-8; D gene: -; clone size: -; CDR3 protein: CASSLASGTGNTIYF; CDR3 DNA: TGTGCCAGCAGCTTAGCATCGGGGACGGGAAACACCATATATTTT
J gene: TRBJ2-1; V gene: TRBV10-2; D gene: -; clone size: -; CDR3 protein: CASRGNEQFF; CDR3 DNA: TGCGCCAGCAGGGGTAATGAGCAGTTCTTC
J gene: TRBJ1-3; V gene: TRBV11-2; D gene: -; clone size: -; CDR3 protein: CASSFGMYLGDKGNTIYF; CDR3 DNA: TGTGCCAGCAGCTTTGGAATGTATTTGGGAGACAAAGGAAACACCATATATTTT
J gene: TRBJ2-7; V gene: TRBV5-1; D gene: -; clone size: -; CDR3 protein: CASSFKGYSYEQYF; CDR3 DNA: TGCGCCAGCAGCTTCAAGGGTTACTCCTACGAGCAGTACTTC
J gene: TRBJ2-3; V gene: TRBV19; D gene: -; clone size: once; CDR3 protein: CASSIDRAADTQYF; CDR3 DNA: TGTGCCAGTAGTATAGATCGTGCAGCAGATACGCAGTATTTT
J gene: TRBJ1-5; V gene: TRBV7-9; D gene: -; clone size: -; CDR3 protein: CASSLSGYNQPQHF; CDR3 DNA: TGTGCCAGCAGCTTATCGGGGTACAATCAGCCCCAGCATTTT
J gene: TRBJ2-7; V gene: TRBV10-1; D gene: -; clone size: -; CDR3 protein: CASSELGVLSEQYF; CDR3 DNA: TGCGCCAGCAGTGAGCTCGGGGTCCTGAGCGAGCAGTACTTC
J gene: TRBJ2-7; V gene: TRBV29-1; D gene: -; clone size: -; CDR3 protein: CSGKGRDSYEQYF; CDR3 DNA: TGCAGCGGTAAAGGCAGGGACTCCTACGAGCAGTACTTC
J gene: TRBJ1-1; V gene: TRBV30; D gene: -; clone size: once; CDR3 protein: CAWRPQVNTEAFF; CDR3 DNA: TGTGCCTGGAGGCCACAGGTGAACACTGAAGCTTTCTTT
J gene: TRBJ2-7; V gene: TRBV19; D gene: TRBD1; clone size: -; CDR3 protein: CASSTGVGYEQYF; CDR3 DNA: TGTGCCAGTAGCACAGGGGTTGGATACGAGCAGTACTTC
J gene: TRBJ2-7; V gene: TRBV4-2; D gene: -; clone size: -; CDR3 protein: CASSQEAGSREQYF; CDR3 DNA: TGTGCCAGCAGCCAAGAGGCAGGATCCCGCGAGCAGTACTTC
J gene: TRBJ2-6; V gene: TRBV7-9; D gene: -; clone size: -; CDR3 protein: CAGFGEVRLGGSGANVLTF; CDR3 DNA: TGTGCCGGCTTCGGGGAAGTGCGTCTCGGGGGCTCTGGGGCCAACGTCCTGACTTTC
J gene: TRBJ2-7; V gene: TRBV6-6; D gene: -; clone size: -; CDR3 protein: CASSPRGAGAYEQYF; CDR3 DNA: TGTGCCAGCAGCCCCCGGGGGGCGGGAGCTTACGAGCAGTACTTC
J gene: TRBJ1-4; V gene: TRBV28; D gene: TRBD1; clone size: -; CDR3 protein: CASSPGQTNEKLFF; CDR3 DNA: TGTGCCAGCAGCCCGGGACAGACAAATGAAAAACTGTTTTTT